The present T cell receptor beta chain was sequenced within a study of cytomegalovirus exposure and HLA in healthy donors. Study-level findings and limits: Sequences of the TCR beta chain were said to predict the HLA-A and HLA-B alleles of most subjects accurately.

The CDR3 has 18 amino acids. Germline lookup yields CDR1 WSHSY and CDR2 SAAADI. The junction had 21 bases not matched to a gene; V was cut back by 8 bases and J by 6 bases. About this clone itself: What it binds is not known.

The PCR used 60 Vbeta and 13 Jbeta primers. Using immunoSEQ multiplex PCR, the repertoire was profiled, and TCRdb retains in-frame clones only, with some absent. The data contain 150,000 to 170,000 clones, approximately 80% of them singletons. Specimen: PBMCs. This rearrangement joins TRBV10-2 to TRBJ2-1; 8 nucleotides line up with TRBD2. This TCR was recovered from a young man in good health and CMV-seropositive. The CDR3 reads CASGGGLGSGGWVNEQFF. The DNA for the CDR3 is TGCGCCAGCGGAGGTGGCCTCGGGAGCGGGGGTTGGGTCAATGAGCAGTTCTTC.